The 10 T cell receptor beta chains below come from one sample, sequenced in a study of cytomegalovirus exposure and HLA in healthy donors. Clones were sequenced by immunoSEQ multiplex PCR, and TCRdb holds only the in-frame ones, with some missing. The sample has around 69,000 clones; over 90% are singletons. The sample consisted of PBMCs. The source of these receptors is a woman aged 18-29 years in good health and CMV-seropositive.

This chain links TRBV28 with TRBJ1-2; TRBD1 matches 8 bases. Per the germline V gene, CDR1 is MDHEN and CDR2 is SYDVKM. V trimming: 11 bases; J trimming: 7 bases; junction bases outside the gene matches: 15. The CDR3 totals 14 residues. The CDR3 DNA follows: TGTGCCGGCTGGTCCTCAGACAGGGGTGGTGGCTACACCTTC. Its translation is CAGWSSDRGGGYTF.

J is TRBJ2-3 and V is TRBV5-4, with 8 bases lining up with TRBD2. The CDR3 totals 17 residues. J was trimmed by 0 bases and V by 2 bases; bases with no gene match: 8. Germline CDR1 SGHNT, CDR2 YYREEE (reference sequence). The chain's CDR3 is CASSFSIAGRSTDTQYF. In nucleotides, the CDR3 is TGTGCCAGCAGCTTTTCGATAGCGGGGAGAAGCACAGATACGCAGTATTTT.

V and J are TRBV11-2 and TRBJ2-3; 8 bases match TRBD2. J lost 3 bases, V lost 2 bases, and 4 bases had no gene match. The germline CDR1 and CDR2 sequences are SGHAT and FQNNGV. The CDR3 consists of 15 residues. The CDR3 DNA reads TGTGCCAGCAGCTTACTGGGCGGGGGGACAGATACGCAGTATTTT. As protein: CASSLLGGGTDTQYF.

The V and J genes are TRBV6-5 and TRBJ2-3; a possible D gene is TRBD2 (6 bases). Germline V gene lookup returns CDR1 MNHEY and CDR2 SVGAGI. Trimming removed 6 bases from V and 0 bases from J, with 10 bases in between. CDR3 size: 14 residues. The CDR3 DNA is TGTGCCAGCAGACCGCTAGCGAGCACAGATACGCAGTATTTT. Translating gives CASRPLASTDTQYF.

This chain connects TRBV30 to TRBJ2-3, with D maybe TRBD2 (6 bases). CDR1 is GTSNPN, CDR2 SVGIG, per germline (reference sequence). This CDR3 is 16 amino acids long. Trimming took 0 bases from V and 2 from J, leaving 15 bases between them. The DNA of the CDR3 is TGTGCCTGGAGTGTACCGGTAGCGGAAATCACAGATACGCAGTATTTT. Protein sequence: CAWSVPVAEITDTQYF.

The genes are TRBV4-1 and TRBJ2-1; the D gene is possibly TRBD2 (5 bases). This CDR3 contains 17 residues. Trimming left V 4 bases short and J 0 bases short, with 16 bases between. Germline V gene sequence: CDR1 MGHRA, CDR2 YSYEKL. The CDR3 region has the DNA TGCGCCAGCAGCCGAAGATCACCACTAGTCTCCTACAATGAGCAGTTCTTC. It is translated as CASSRRSPLVSYNEQFF.

The gene calls are TRBV28 and TRBJ2-7; TRBD1 aligns across 8 bases. Unmatched junction bases numbered 11, after V lost 8 bases and J lost 5 bases. CDR1 and CDR2 (germline): MDHEN, SYDVKM. The CDR3 contains 14 residues. The CDR3 DNA follows: TGTGCCAGCCAGGGGGCGTCCCTAGTCCACGAGCAGTACTTC. Protein product: CASQGASLVHEQYF.

This rearrangement joins TRBV5-5 to TRBJ2-1, with TRBD2 matching over 10 bases. The CDR3 sequence is 17 residues long. V was pared by 2 bases and J by 4 bases, with 9 bases of the junction left unmatched. Germline V CDR1 and CDR2: SGHKS, YYEKEE (reference sequence). The CDR3 sequence: CASSFSSGTSVYNEQFF. The CDR3 region has the DNA TGTGCCAGCAGCTTTAGTTCTGGGACTAGCGTTTACAATGAGCAGTTCTTC.

A few counts support this clone. V and J are TRBV4-3 and TRBJ2-6; D perhaps matches TRBD1 (5 bases). This CDR3 is 17 amino acids long. V lost 3 bases, J lost 0 bases, and 12 bases lay in between. In germline, CDR1 is LGHNA, CDR2 YSLEER. CDR3 bases: TGCGCCAGCAGCCACGACGACAGTGGCTCTGGGGCCAACGTCCTGACTTTC. Its protein is CASSHDDSGSGANVLTF.

The chain combines TRBV11-2 with TRBJ2-1; 7 nucleotides match TRBD1. This CDR3 has 13 amino acids. The V gene end was trimmed by 7 bases and the J gene end by 5 bases; junction bases not matched to a gene: 5. Germline-derived CDR1 and CDR2 are SGHAT and FQNNGV. The CDR3 bases are TGTGCCAGCACGGGACAGCTAAACAATGAGCAGTTCTTC. It translates to CASTGQLNNEQFF.